This TCR beta chain was identified in a study of T cells after yellow fever vaccination. As for the study in general: Fractions with few cells were prepared using SMART-Seq v4 Ultra Low Input.

TCRdb itself ran the 5' RACE reads through MiXCR, one entry per CDR3 protein. The table includes about 400,000 distinct CDR3 sequences, roughly 12% detected once. This CDR3 is built from 15 residues. Germline-derived CDR1 and CDR2 are SGHTA and FQGNSA. Trimming removed 1 base at V and 1 base at J, with 8 bases between. The sample holds a few counts of this clonotype. Source: PBMCs, taken on the day of the first yellow fever vaccination. The chain joins TRBV7-2 to TRBJ2-1; D is uncertain. The receptor's source is a man between 18 and 29 years old who received the YFV17D yellow fever vaccine. In DNA, the CDR3 is TGTGCCAGCAGCTTAGATGGTTATTCCTACAATGAGCAGTTCTTC. As protein: CASSLDGYSYNEQFF.